This T cell receptor (beta chain) is from a study of CD8 T cells in ankylosing spondylitis. TCRdb called the 5' RACE reads again in MiXCR, with one record for every CDR3 protein. The top ten hold around three fifths of the sample, which has about 89,000 distinct CDR3 sequences, around 25% seen once. Material: blood, either unsorted or a sorted T cell fraction (not recorded which). This clonotype originated in a male donor with ankylosing spondylitis or in good health (not recorded which).

DNA of the CDR3: TGTGCCAGCAGTACACAGGGTGTGGGGGGCGGGGAGCTGTTTTTT. Protein sequence: CASSTQGVGGGELFF. The chain combines TRBV6-1 with TRBJ2-2; either TRBD1 or TRBD2 may supply D (6 bases each). Germline CDR1 and CDR2: MNHNS and SASEGT. With 5 bases removed from V and 7 bases from J, the gap between germline ends came to 17 bases. The CDR3 is made up of 15 amino acids.